This T cell receptor beta chain was sequenced for a study of OX40 agonist ivuxolimab in advanced cancers. Study-wide results and caveats: Averaged across samples, CD8+ T cells carried more expanded clones than CD4+ did. Among the nonresponders, some also had low normalized T-cell clonal expansion.

Method: immunoSEQ multiplex PCR; TCRdb's copy keeps in-frame clones and lacks some. The table shows 23,000 or so clones, with roughly three quarters occurring only once. On this clone itself: Antigen unknown.

The CDR3 extends over 15 amino acids. V was clipped by 4 bases and J by 0 bases; unmatched bases: 3. CDR1 and CDR2 from the germline V gene are SGHNT and YENEEA. Researchers took blood at baseline, on cycle 4 day 1, and on cycle 7 day 1. The TCR sequence derives from an adult with an advanced solid tumor such as melanoma, head and neck, liver or kidney cancer. The chain recombines TRBV11-3 with TRBJ2-1; 7 bases align to TRBD1. The material was CD4+ or CD8+ T cells sorted from blood, obtained in a trial of the OX40 agonist ivuxolimab. CDR3 in DNA: TGTGCCAGCAGCTCGGGACAGAGCTCCTACAATGAGCAGTTCTTC. Its protein product is CASSSGQSSYNEQFF.